This T cell receptor (beta chain) comes out of a study of T-cell memory formation after mild COVID-19. This clonotype has more than one count but fewer than ten. The CDR3 loop spans 14 amino acids. Germline CDR1 reads KGHSH; CDR2 reads LQKENI. Trimming took 5 bases from V and 5 from J; bases not matched to a gene: 0. MiXCR, run by TCRdb on the 5' RACE reads, gives a single entry per CDR3 protein. The repertoire holds hundreds of thousands of distinct CDR3 sequences, with about a sixth as singletons. The chain links TRBV18 to TRBJ2-1, with 13 bases lining up with TRBD2. The material sequenced was PBMCs or a T cell subset sorted from them (not recorded which). The TCR comes from an adult woman who had mild COVID-19 (a few samples of this study predate the infection). Cell type and time point are not known. The CDR3 sequence is CASSGTSGDNEQFF. The CDR3, as DNA: TGTGCCAGCTCAGGGACTAGCGGGGACAATGAGCAGTTCTTC.